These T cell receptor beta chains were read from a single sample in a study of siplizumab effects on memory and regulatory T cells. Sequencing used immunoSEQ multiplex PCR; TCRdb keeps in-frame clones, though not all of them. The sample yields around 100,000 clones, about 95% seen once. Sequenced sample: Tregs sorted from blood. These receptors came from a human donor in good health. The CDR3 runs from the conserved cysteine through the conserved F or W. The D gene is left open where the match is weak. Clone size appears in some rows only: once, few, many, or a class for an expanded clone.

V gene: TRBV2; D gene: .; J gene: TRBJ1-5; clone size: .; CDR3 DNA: TGTGCCAGCAGTGAAGTGGGCCCAATTTATCAGCCCCAGCATTTT; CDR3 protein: CASSEVGPIYQPQHF
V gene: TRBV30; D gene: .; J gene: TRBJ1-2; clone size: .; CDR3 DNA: TGTGCCTGGAGTAAGGGCAACTATGGCTACACCTTC; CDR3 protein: CAWSKGNYGYTF
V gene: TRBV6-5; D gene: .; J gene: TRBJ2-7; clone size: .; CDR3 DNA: TGTGCCAGCAAGTTGGGGGCCGGGGCCAGCCTCGAGCAGTACTTC; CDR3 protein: CASKLGAGASLEQYF
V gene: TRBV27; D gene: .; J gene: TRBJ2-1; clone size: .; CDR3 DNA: TGTGCCAGCACTCCCCTTGGTCTCCTCGGGTCAAATGAGCAGTTCTTC; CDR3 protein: CASTPLGLLGSNEQFF
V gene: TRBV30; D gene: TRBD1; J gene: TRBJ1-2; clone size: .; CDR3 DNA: TGTGCCTGGACCCCTGACAGGGACTATGGCTACACCTTC; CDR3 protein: CAWTPDRDYGYTF
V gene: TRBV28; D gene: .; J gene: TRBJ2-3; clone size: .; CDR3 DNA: TGTGCCAGCGCCCGGGGATGGGGCACAGATACGCAGTATTTT; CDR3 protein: CASARGWGTDTQYF
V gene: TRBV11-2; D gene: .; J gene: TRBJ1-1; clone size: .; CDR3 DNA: TGTGCCAGCAGTGGTCACAGGGCCACTGAAGCTTTCTTT; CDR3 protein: CASSGHRATEAFF
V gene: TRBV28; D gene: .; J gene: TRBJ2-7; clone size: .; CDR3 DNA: TGTGCCAGCAGTTCTCCCGCCCCCAGGGTGGGTCTCAGTAAAATCTACGAGCAGTACTTC; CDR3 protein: CASSSPAPRVGLSKIYEQYF
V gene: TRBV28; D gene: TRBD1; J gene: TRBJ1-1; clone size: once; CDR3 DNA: TGTGCCAGCAGTCCTACCAAACAGGGGGGGAACACTGAAGCTTTCTTT; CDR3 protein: CASSPTKQGGNTEAFF
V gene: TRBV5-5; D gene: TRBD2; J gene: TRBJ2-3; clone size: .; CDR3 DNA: TGTGCCAGCAGCCCTCTCGGGTCTAGCGGATACACAGATACGCAGTATTTT; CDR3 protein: CASSPLGSSGYTDTQYF
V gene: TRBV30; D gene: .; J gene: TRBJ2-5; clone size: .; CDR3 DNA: TGTGCCTGGAACAGGGAAGTAGAGACCCAGTACTTC; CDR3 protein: CAWNREVETQYF
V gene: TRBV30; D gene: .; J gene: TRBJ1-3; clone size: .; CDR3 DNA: .; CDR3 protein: CASLVGAGNTTYF
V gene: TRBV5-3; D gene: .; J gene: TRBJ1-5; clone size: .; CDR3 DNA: TGTGCCAGAAGCTTGCTGGGGTCCGTCAGGGATAGCAATCAGCCCCAGCATTTT; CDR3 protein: CARSLLGSVRDSNQPQHF
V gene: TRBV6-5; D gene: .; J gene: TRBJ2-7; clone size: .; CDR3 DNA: TGTGCCAGCAGTTACGGCCTCAGCTCCTACGAGCAGTACTTC; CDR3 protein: CASSYGLSSYEQYF
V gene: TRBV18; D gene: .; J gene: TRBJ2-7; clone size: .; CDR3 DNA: TGTGCCAGCTCTCCTTCGGGGGCAGGTCACTACGAGCAGTACTTC; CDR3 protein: CASSPSGAGHYEQYF
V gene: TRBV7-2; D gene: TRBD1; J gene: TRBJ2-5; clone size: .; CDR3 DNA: TGTGCCAGCAGCTTATTCGGACAGGGGGTAGAGACCCAGTACTTC; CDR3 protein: CASSLFGQGVETQYF
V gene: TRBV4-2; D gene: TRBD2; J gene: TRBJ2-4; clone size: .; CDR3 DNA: TGTGCCAGCAGCCAAGGGCGGGGGGAGGCCAAAAACATTCAGTACTTC; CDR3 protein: CASSQGRGEAKNIQYF
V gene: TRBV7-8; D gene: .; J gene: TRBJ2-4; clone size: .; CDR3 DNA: TGTGCCAGCAGCAGCGTGCGTGACATTCAGTACTTC; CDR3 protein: CASSSVRDIQYF
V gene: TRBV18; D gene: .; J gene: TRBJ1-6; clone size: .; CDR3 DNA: TGTGCCAGCTCACCGAGGGAGGGTAATTCACCCCTCCACTTT; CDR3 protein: CASSPREGNSPLHF
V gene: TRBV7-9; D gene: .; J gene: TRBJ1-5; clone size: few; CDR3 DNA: TGTGCCAGCCTGGAGGGAAGGAATCAGCCCCAGCATTTT; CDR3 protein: CASLEGRNQPQHF
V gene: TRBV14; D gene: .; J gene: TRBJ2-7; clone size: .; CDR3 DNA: TGTGCCAGCAGCCGCCCCCCCGGGGTGGAGACCTACGAGCAGTACTTC; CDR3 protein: CASSRPPGVETYEQYF
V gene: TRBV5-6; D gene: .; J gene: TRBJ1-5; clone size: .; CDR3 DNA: TGTGCCAGCAGCTTCTCTATGAGCAATCAGCCCCAGCATTTT; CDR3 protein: CASSFSMSNQPQHF
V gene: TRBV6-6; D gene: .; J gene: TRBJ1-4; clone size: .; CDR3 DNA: TGTGCCAGCGCGATGGGGGAGGCTAATGAAAAACTGTTTTTT; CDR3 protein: CASAMGEANEKLFF
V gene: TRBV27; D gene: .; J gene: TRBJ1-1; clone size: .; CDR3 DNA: TGTGCCAGCGCATCCATCTCTGGACAAACGAACACTGAAGCTTTCTTT; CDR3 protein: CASASISGQTNTEAFF
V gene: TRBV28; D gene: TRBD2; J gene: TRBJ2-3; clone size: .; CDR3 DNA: TGTGCCAGCAAGACTAGCGACCTCACAGATACGCAGTATTTT; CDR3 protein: CASKTSDLTDTQYF
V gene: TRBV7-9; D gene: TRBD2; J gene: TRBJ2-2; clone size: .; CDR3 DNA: TGTGCCAGCAGCCCTGGCGGGACTAGCGGGATCACCGGGGAGCTGTTTTTT; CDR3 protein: CASSPGGTSGITGELFF
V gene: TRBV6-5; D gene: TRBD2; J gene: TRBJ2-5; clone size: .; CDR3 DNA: TGTGCCAGCAGTTACTCGATCGGCGGGAGGCAAGAGACCCAGTACTTC; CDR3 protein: CASSYSIGGRQETQYF
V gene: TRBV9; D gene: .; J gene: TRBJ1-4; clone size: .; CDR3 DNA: TGTGCCAGCAGCCCGGGACGGTTTAATGAAAAACTGTTTTTT; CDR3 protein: CASSPGRFNEKLFF
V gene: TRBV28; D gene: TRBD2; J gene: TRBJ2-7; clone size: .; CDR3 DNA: TGTGCCAGCAGATATTCTAGCGGGTATACCTACGAGCAGTACTTC; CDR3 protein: CASRYSSGYTYEQYF
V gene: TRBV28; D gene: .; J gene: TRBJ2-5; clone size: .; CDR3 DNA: TGTGCCAGCAGGAGGTCCGCAACGAGACAAGAGACCCAGTACTTC; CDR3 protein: CASRRSATRQETQYF
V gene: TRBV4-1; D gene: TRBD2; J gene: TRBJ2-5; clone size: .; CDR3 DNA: TGCGCCAGCAGCCAAGATAAGGGACTAGCGGGAGGAACCCAGTACTTC; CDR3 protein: CASSQDKGLAGGTQYF
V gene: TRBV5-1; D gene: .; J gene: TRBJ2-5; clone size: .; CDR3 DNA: TGCGCCAGCAGCATGCAGGGGCCCCAAGAGACCCAGTACTTC; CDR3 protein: CASSMQGPQETQYF
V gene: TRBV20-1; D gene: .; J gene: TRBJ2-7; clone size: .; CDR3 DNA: TGCAGTGCGCTGACTCGGTACGAGCAGTACTTC; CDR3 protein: CSALTRYEQYF
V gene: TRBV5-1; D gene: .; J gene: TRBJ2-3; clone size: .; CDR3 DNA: TGCGCCAGCAGCTTGGTAGGGGACTGGCGGGCCTCTAGCACAGATACGCAGTATTTT; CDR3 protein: CASSLVGDWRASSTDTQYF
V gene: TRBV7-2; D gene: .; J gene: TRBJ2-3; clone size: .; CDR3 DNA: TGTGCCAGCAGCCCCCGGGGAGACACAGATACGCAGTATTTT; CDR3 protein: CASSPRGDTDTQYF
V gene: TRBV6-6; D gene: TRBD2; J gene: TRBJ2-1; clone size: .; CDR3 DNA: TGTGCCAGCAGTTACACTAGCGGGAGGTATGAGCAGTTCTTC; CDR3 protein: CASSYTSGRYEQFF
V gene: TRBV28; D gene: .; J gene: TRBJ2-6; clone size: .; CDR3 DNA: TGTGCCAGCAGGCAACTGCGTAGATCTGGGGCCAACGTCCTGACTTTC; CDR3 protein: CASRQLRRSGANVLTF
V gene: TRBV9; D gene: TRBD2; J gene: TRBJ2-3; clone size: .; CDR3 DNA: TGTGCCAGCAGAGGACTAGCGGGCCATGCAGATACGCAGTATTTT; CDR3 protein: CASRGLAGHADTQYF
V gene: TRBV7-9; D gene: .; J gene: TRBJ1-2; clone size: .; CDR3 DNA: TGTGCCAGCAGCACACGACAGTTTAACTATGGCTACACCTTC; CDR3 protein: CASSTRQFNYGYTF
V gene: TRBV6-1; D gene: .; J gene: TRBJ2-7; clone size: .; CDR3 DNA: TGTGCCAGCAGTGTCTGGGGCTACGAGCAGTACTTC; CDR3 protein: CASSVWGYEQYF
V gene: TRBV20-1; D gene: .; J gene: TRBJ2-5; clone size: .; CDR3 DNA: TGCAGTGCTAGAATTTGGGAGACCCAGTACTTC; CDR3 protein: CSARIWETQYF
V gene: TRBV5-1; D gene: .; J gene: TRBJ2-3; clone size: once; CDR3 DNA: TGCGCCAGCAGCTTGGCCACGGTTCCGTCCCCATCCACAGATACGCAGTATTTT; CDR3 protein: CASSLATVPSPSTDTQYF
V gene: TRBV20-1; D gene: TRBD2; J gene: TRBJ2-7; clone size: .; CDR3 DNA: TGCAGTGCTAGCGGGGGGAACGAGCAGTACTTC; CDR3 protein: CSASGGNEQYF
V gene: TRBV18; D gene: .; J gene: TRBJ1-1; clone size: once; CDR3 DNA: TGTGCCAGCTCACTCACCCTACAGGTTAATGAAGCTTTCTTT; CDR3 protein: CASSLTLQVNEAFF
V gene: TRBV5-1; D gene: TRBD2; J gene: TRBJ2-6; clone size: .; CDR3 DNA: TGCGCCAGCAGCTTGAGGCTAGCGGGAGATTCTGGGGCCAACGTCCTGACTTTC; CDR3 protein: CASSLRLAGDSGANVLTF
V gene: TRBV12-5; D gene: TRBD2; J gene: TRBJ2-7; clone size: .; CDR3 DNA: TGTGCTAGTGCCCGAGTGGGGAGCGGGAGGGCCGAAACCTACGAGCAGTACTTC; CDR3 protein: CASARVGSGRAETYEQYF
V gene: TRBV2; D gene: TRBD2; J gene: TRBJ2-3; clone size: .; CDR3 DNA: TGTGCCAGCGGGGGGGGACTCCGACCATTCACAGATACGCAGTATTTT; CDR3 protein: CASGGGLRPFTDTQYF
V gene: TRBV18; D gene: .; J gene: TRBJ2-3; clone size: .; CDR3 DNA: TGTGCCAGCTCACGGCCCACAGATACGCAGTATTTT; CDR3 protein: CASSRPTDTQYF
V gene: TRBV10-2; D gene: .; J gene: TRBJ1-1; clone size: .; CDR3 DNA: TGCGCCAGCAGAGTACCGGGAAGGGGCACTGAAGCTTTCTTT; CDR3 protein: CASRVPGRGTEAFF
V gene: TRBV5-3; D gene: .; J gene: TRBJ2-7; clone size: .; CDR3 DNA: TGTGCCAGAGGACAAGGGCCTCTGGAGCAGTACTTC; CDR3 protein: CARGQGPLEQYF
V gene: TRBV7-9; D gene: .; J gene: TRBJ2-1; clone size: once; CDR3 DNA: TGTGCCAGCAGCTTAGCAGGGACCTCCTACAATGAGCAGTTCTTC; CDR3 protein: CASSLAGTSYNEQFF